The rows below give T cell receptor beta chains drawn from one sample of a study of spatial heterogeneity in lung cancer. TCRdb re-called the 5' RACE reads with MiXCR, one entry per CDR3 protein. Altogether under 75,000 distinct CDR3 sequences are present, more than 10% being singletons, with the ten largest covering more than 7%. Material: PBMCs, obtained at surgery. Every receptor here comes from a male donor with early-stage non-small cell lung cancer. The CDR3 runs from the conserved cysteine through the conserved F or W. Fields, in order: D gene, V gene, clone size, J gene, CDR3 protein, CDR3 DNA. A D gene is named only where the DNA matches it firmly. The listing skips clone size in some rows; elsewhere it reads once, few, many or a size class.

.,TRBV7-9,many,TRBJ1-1,CASTGTPKDTEAFF,TGTGCCAGCACTGGGACCCCGAAGGACACTGAAGCTTTCTTT
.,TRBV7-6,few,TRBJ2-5,CASGASDWRGETQYF,TGTGCCAGCGGCGCCTCGGACTGGAGGGGAGAGACCCAGTACTTC
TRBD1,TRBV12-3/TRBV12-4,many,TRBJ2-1,CASSPDRVEFF,TGTGCCAGCAGTCCGGACAGGGTAGAGTTCTTC
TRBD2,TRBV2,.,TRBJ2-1,CASRELAGSYNEQFF,TGTGCCAGCAGGGAACTAGCGGGCTCCTACAATGAGCAGTTCTTC
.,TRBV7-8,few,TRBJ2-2,CASSVNLGGELFF,TGTGCCAGCAGCGTTAATCTGGGCGGGGAGCTGTTTTTT
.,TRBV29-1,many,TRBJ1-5,CSVARQGDQPQHF,TGCAGCGTTGCCCGGCAGGGTGACCAGCCCCAGCATTTT
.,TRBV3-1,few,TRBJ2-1,CASSQDGRENNEQFF,TGTGCCAGCAGCCAAGATGGACGGGAGAACAATGAGCAGTTCTTC
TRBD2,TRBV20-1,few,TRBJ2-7,CSASGGALFYEQYF,TGCAGTGCGTCGGGAGGGGCCCTATTTTACGAGCAGTACTTC
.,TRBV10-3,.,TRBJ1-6,CAISGEGKNSPLHF,TGTGCCATCAGTGGGGAGGGTAAGAATTCACCCCTCCACTTT
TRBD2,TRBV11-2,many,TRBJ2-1,CASSVSGGYNEQFF,TGTGCCAGCAGCGTTAGCGGGGGGTACAATGAGCAGTTCTTC
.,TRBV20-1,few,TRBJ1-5,CSARMAGAGNQPQHF,TGCAGTGCTAGAATGGCAGGGGCTGGCAATCAGCCCCAGCATTTT
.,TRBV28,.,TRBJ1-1,CASLSPSGQGSEAFF,TGTGCCAGCTTATCCCCCTCGGGACAAGGGTCTGAAGCTTTCTTT
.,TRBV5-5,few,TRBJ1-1,CASRFQLIAHTSEAFF,TGTGCCAGCAGGTTTCAGCTTATTGCCCACACTTCTGAAGCTTTCTTT
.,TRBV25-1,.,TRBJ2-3,CASSEVTQYF,TGTGCCAGCAGTGAAGTTACGCAGTATTTT
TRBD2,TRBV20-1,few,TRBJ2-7,CSASLAGGGTYEQYF,TGCAGTGCTAGTCTAGCGGGAGGAGGAACCTACGAGCAGTACTTC
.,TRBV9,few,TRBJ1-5,CASSVQSNQPQHF,TGTGCCAGCAGCGTGCAGAGCAATCAGCCCCAGCATTTT
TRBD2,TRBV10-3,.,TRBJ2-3,CAISEIQAGVRNTQYF,TGTGCCATCAGTGAAATTCAGGCGGGGGTCAGGAATACGCAGTATTTT
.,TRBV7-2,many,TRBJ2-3,CASSFNRPTDTQYF,TGTGCCAGCAGCTTCAATCGTCCCACAGATACGCAGTATTTT
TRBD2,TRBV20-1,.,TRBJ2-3,CSASGPGGPSGDTQYF,TGCAGTGCTAGTGGGCCGGGAGGGCCCTCCGGAGATACGCAGTATTTT
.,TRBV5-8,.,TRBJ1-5,CASSLWAHNQPQHF,TGTGCCAGCAGCTTGTGGGCCCACAATCAGCCCCAGCATTTT
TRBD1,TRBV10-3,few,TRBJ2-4,CAISERRQGDKNIQYF,TGTGCCATCAGTGAACGGCGGCAGGGGGACAAAAACATTCAGTACTTC
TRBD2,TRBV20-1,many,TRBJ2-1,CSANSIPGTSGRSYNEQFF,TGCAGTGCCAACTCCATTCCCGGGACTAGCGGACGCTCCTACAATGAGCAGTTCTTC
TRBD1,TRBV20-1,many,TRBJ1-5,CSARFGTQGGQPQHF,TGCAGTGCTAGGTTCGGAACTCAGGGGGGCCAGCCCCAGCATTTT
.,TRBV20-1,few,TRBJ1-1,CSARGPSTEAFF,TGCAGTGCTAGAGGACCCAGCACTGAAGCTTTCTTT
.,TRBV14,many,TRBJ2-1,CASSQDRQSSYNEQFF,TGTGCCAGCAGCCAAGATCGACAGAGCTCCTACAATGAGCAGTTCTTC
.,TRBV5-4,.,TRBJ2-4,CASSSPTATGWEDIQYF,TGTGCCAGCAGCTCCCCAACCGCGACGGGTTGGGAGGACATTCAGTACTTC
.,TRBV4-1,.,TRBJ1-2,CASSQETDGYGYTF,TGCGCCAGCAGCCAAGAAACGGACGGCTATGGCTACACCTTC
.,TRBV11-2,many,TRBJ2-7,CASSRNPGGGYEQYF,TGTGCCAGCAGCCGAAATCCCGGGGGCGGGTACGAGCAGTACTTC
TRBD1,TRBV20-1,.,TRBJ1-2,CSAPDQGTGGYTF,TGCAGTGCCCCCGACCAGGGGACAGGTGGCTACACCTTC
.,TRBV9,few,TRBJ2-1,CASSVLSGEQFF,TGTGCCAGCAGCGTCCTCTCTGGTGAGCAGTTCTTC
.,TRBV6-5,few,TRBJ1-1,CASSYNRNTEAFF,TGTGCCAGCAGTTACAACCGTAACACTGAAGCTTTCTTT
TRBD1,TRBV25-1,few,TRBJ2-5,CASRWTGNQETQYF,TGTGCCAGCAGATGGACAGGGAACCAAGAGACCCAGTACTTC
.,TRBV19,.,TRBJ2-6,CASSMDPKANVLTF,TGTGCCAGTAGTATGGATCCAAAGGCCAACGTCCTGACTTTC
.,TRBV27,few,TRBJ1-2,CASSPRKANYGYTF,TGTGCCAGCAGTCCCAGGAAGGCCAACTATGGCTACACCTTC
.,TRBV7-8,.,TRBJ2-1,CASSPRVMTGNEQFF,TGTGCCAGCAGCCCTAGGGTGATGACTGGCAATGAGCAGTTCTTC
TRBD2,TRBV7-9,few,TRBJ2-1,CASSLGGDEQFF,TGTGCCAGCAGCTTGGGAGGGGATGAGCAGTTCTTC
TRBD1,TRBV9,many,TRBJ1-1,CASSVTGGPAELFF,TGTGCCAGCAGCGTAACAGGGGGCCCGGCGGAGTTATTCTTT
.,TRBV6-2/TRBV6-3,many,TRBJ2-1,CASSPWGYEQFF,TGTGCCAGCAGCCCATGGGGGTATGAGCAGTTCTTC
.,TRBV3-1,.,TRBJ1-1,CASSPFSGEATEAFF,TGTGCCAGCAGCCCTTTCTCAGGGGAGGCCACTGAAGCTTTCTTT
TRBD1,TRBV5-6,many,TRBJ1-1,CASSLGQGGGNTEAFF,TGTGCCAGCAGCTTAGGACAGGGGGGTGGAAACACTGAAGCTTTCTTT
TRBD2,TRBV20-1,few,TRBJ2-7,CSARDALAGVEQYF,TGCAGTGCTAGAGATGCGTTAGCGGGAGTCGAGCAGTACTTC
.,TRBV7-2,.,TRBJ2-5,CASSRISGDEETQYF,TGTGCCAGCAGCCGAATTTCAGGGGATGAGGAGACCCAGTACTTC
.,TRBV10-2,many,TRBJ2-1,CASSGGRRSSYNEQFF,TGCGCCAGCAGTGGGGGTCGGAGGAGCTCCTACAATGAGCAGTTCTTC
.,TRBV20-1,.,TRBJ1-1,CSALPTGALSNTEAFF,TGCAGTGCCCTTCCTACAGGAGCCCTTTCTAACACTGAAGCTTTCTTT
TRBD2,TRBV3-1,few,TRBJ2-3,CASSQIRTSGGGNTQYF,TGTGCCAGCAGCCAGATAAGGACTAGCGGGGGCGGAAATACGCAGTATTTT